This is a list of T cell receptor beta chains from one sample in a study of blood T cell repertoires in COVID-19. The repertoire was sequenced with immunoSEQ multiplex PCR; TCRdb's copy has only in-frame clones and lacks some. The sample records fewer than 95,000 clones, roughly 85% being singletons. Sequencing was performed on peripheral blood. The receptor source for this set is a man aged 50 to 59 with active or convalescent COVID-19. Both conserved end residues are part of each CDR3. D genes are given only for firm matches. Clone sizes are given selectively: once, few, many, or a class where the clone is expanded.

v_call: TRBV19; clone_size: -; j_call: TRBJ1-1; d_call: -; cdr3_aa: CASSTGGQSMNTEAFF; cdr3_nt: TGTGCCAGTAGTACGGGGGGCCAGTCCATGAACACTGAAGCTTTCTTT
v_call: TRBV9; clone_size: -; j_call: TRBJ1-3; d_call: TRBD1; cdr3_aa: CASSGTGSRGNTIYF; cdr3_nt: TGTGCCAGCAGTGGGACAGGGAGCCGTGGAAACACCATATATTTT
v_call: TRBV24-1; clone_size: once; j_call: TRBJ1-2; d_call: -; cdr3_aa: CATSDFVEGYTF; cdr3_nt: TGTGCCACCAGTGATTTCGTTGAGGGCTACACCTTC
v_call: TRBV4-3; clone_size: -; j_call: TRBJ1-5; d_call: TRBD1; cdr3_aa: CASSQQTGGSQPQHF; cdr3_nt: TGCGCCAGCAGCCAACAGACAGGGGGCTCTCAGCCCCAGCATTTT
v_call: TRBV3-1/TRBV3-2; clone_size: -; j_call: TRBJ2-5; d_call: -; cdr3_aa: CASSQPQGTQYF; cdr3_nt: TGTGCCAGCAGCCAACCCCAGGGGACCCAGTACTTC
v_call: TRBV7-2; clone_size: -; j_call: TRBJ1-3; d_call: -; cdr3_aa: CASSLVSGDGGNTIYF; cdr3_nt: TGTGCCAGCAGCTTAGTATCGGGAGACGGTGGAAACACCATATATTTT
v_call: TRBV7-9; clone_size: -; j_call: TRBJ1-4; d_call: TRBD1; cdr3_aa: CASSPGGASEKLFF; cdr3_nt: TGTGCCAGCAGCCCAGGGGGCGCTTCTGAAAAACTGTTTTTT
v_call: TRBV5-1; clone_size: once; j_call: TRBJ2-3; d_call: TRBD1; cdr3_aa: CASSSPWTGGTDTQYF; cdr3_nt: TGCGCCAGCAGCTCCCCTTGGACAGGGGGCACAGATACGCAGTATTTT
v_call: TRBV7-9; clone_size: -; j_call: TRBJ2-7; d_call: TRBD2; cdr3_aa: CASSPSGGSYEQYF; cdr3_nt: TGTGCCAGCAGCCCCTCCGGGGGGAGCTACGAGCAGTACTTC
v_call: TRBV4-3; clone_size: -; j_call: TRBJ2-7; d_call: -; cdr3_aa: CASSQARVSYEQYF; cdr3_nt: TGCGCCAGCAGCCAAGCTCGGGTTTCCTACGAGCAGTACTTC
v_call: TRBV5-1; clone_size: once; j_call: TRBJ2-6; d_call: -; cdr3_aa: CASSPTVSGANVLTF; cdr3_nt: TGCGCCAGCAGCCCGACAGTCTCTGGGGCCAACGTCCTGACTTTC
v_call: TRBV9; clone_size: -; j_call: TRBJ2-7; d_call: -; cdr3_aa: CASSVAVSPYEQYF; cdr3_nt: TGTGCCAGCAGCGTAGCGGTGAGTCCCTACGAGCAGTACTTC
v_call: TRBV6-2/TRBV6-3; clone_size: -; j_call: TRBJ2-7; d_call: -; cdr3_aa: CASSYSRGQNYEQYF; cdr3_nt: TGTGCCAGCAGTTACTCGAGAGGACAGAACTACGAGCAGTACTTC
v_call: TRBV25-1; clone_size: -; j_call: TRBJ2-7; d_call: -; cdr3_aa: CASSAREQYF; cdr3_nt: TGTGCCAGCAGTGCGCGAGAGCAGTACTTC
v_call: TRBV9; clone_size: -; j_call: TRBJ1-1; d_call: -; cdr3_aa: CASSVVRGGTEAFF; cdr3_nt: TGTGCCAGCAGCGTAGTGAGGGGGGGCACTGAAGCTTTCTTT
v_call: TRBV5-6; clone_size: -; j_call: TRBJ2-7; d_call: -; cdr3_aa: CASSLVNDEQYF; cdr3_nt: TGTGCCAGCAGTTTAGTCAACGACGAGCAGTACTTC
v_call: TRBV5-1; clone_size: once; j_call: TRBJ1-4; d_call: -; cdr3_aa: CASSLEGREYEKLFF; cdr3_nt: TGCGCCAGCAGCTTGGAGGGTCGGGAGTATGAAAAACTGTTTTTT
v_call: TRBV30; clone_size: -; j_call: TRBJ1-2; d_call: -; cdr3_aa: CAWTLAGYGYTF; cdr3_nt: TGTGCCTGGACACTCGCAGGCTATGGCTACACCTTC
v_call: TRBV30; clone_size: few; j_call: TRBJ1-5; d_call: -; cdr3_aa: CAWSGQGYQPQHF; cdr3_nt: TGTGCCTGGAGTGGGCAGGGGTATCAGCCCCAGCATTTT
v_call: TRBV18; clone_size: -; j_call: TRBJ1-1; d_call: TRBD1; cdr3_aa: CASSLTGTGDTEAFF; cdr3_nt: TGTGCCAGCTCACTAACCGGGACAGGGGACACTGAAGCTTTCTTT
v_call: TRBV14; clone_size: -; j_call: TRBJ2-5; d_call: -; cdr3_aa: CASSQRRRDQETQYF; cdr3_nt: TGTGCCAGCAGCCAACGACGCAGGGACCAAGAGACCCAGTACTTC
v_call: TRBV10-2; clone_size: once; j_call: TRBJ1-1; d_call: -; cdr3_aa: CASRRGVSDTEAFF; cdr3_nt: TGCGCCAGCAGGCGGGGGGTCTCCGACACTGAAGCTTTCTTT
v_call: TRBV10-2; clone_size: -; j_call: TRBJ2-2; d_call: -; cdr3_aa: CASSHQGNPNTGELFF; cdr3_nt: TGCGCCAGCAGTCACCAGGGGAACCCGAACACCGGGGAGCTGTTTTTT
v_call: TRBV6-5; clone_size: -; j_call: TRBJ2-2; d_call: -; cdr3_aa: CASSYSYGRTGELFF; cdr3_nt: TGTGCCAGCAGTTACTCTTATGGGAGGACCGGGGAGCTGTTTTTT
v_call: TRBV19; clone_size: -; j_call: TRBJ2-7; d_call: TRBD2; cdr3_aa: CASRRASGYEQYF; cdr3_nt: TGTGCCAGTAGAAGGGCTAGCGGCTACGAGCAGTACTTC
v_call: TRBV30; clone_size: -; j_call: TRBJ1-2; d_call: -; cdr3_aa: CAWSFQATYGYTF; cdr3_nt: TGTGCCTGGAGTTTCCAGGCGACCTATGGCTACACCTTC
v_call: TRBV19; clone_size: -; j_call: TRBJ1-2; d_call: -; cdr3_aa: CASSIGRGNGYTF; cdr3_nt: TGTGCCAGTAGTATAGGAAGGGGAAATGGCTACACCTTC
v_call: TRBV24-1; clone_size: -; j_call: TRBJ1-5; d_call: TRBD1; cdr3_aa: CATSDDRDPRGNQPQHF; cdr3_nt: TGTGCCACCAGTGACGACAGGGATCCCCGGGGCAATCAGCCCCAGCATTTT
v_call: TRBV2; clone_size: -; j_call: TRBJ2-1; d_call: TRBD2; cdr3_aa: CASIRDVTGTSGYNEQFF; cdr3_nt: TGTGCCAGCATACGGGACGTTACCGGGACTAGCGGCTACAATGAGCAGTTCTTC
v_call: TRBV6-2/TRBV6-3; clone_size: few; j_call: TRBJ2-5; d_call: TRBD1; cdr3_aa: CASSYSTGGAPQETQYF; cdr3_nt: TGTGCCAGCAGTTACTCGACAGGGGGCGCACCACAAGAGACCCAGTACTTC
v_call: TRBV9; clone_size: -; j_call: TRBJ2-5; d_call: -; cdr3_aa: CASSTAPQETQYF; cdr3_nt: TGTGCCAGCTCTACAGCCCCCCAAGAGACCCAGTACTTC
v_call: TRBV6-5; clone_size: -; j_call: TRBJ2-1; d_call: -; cdr3_aa: CASRRFGGGYNEQFF; cdr3_nt: TGTGCCAGCAGGAGGTTCGGGGGTGGGTACAATGAGCAGTTCTTC
v_call: TRBV5-1; clone_size: -; j_call: TRBJ2-1; d_call: -; cdr3_aa: CASSYWGTSRVGVDEQFF; cdr3_nt: TGCGCCAGCAGCTACTGGGGCACAAGTCGGGTTGGTGTCGATGAGCAGTTCTTC
v_call: TRBV2; clone_size: -; j_call: TRBJ1-1; d_call: -; cdr3_aa: CATNRQVGWDTEAFF; cdr3_nt: TGTGCCACAAATCGACAGGTCGGATGGGACACTGAAGCTTTCTTT
v_call: TRBV2; clone_size: -; j_call: TRBJ2-3; d_call: -; cdr3_aa: CASRFSGTPSTDTQYF; cdr3_nt: TGTGCCAGCAGGTTTAGCGGTACCCCTAGCACAGATACGCAGTATTTT
v_call: TRBV4-1; clone_size: -; j_call: TRBJ2-3; d_call: -; cdr3_aa: CASSQDSRGGDTQYF; cdr3_nt: TGCGCCAGCAGCCAAGATTCGCGGGGAGGAGATACGCAGTATTTT
v_call: TRBV28; clone_size: -; j_call: TRBJ1-5; d_call: -; cdr3_aa: CASNHRVQPQHF; cdr3_nt: TGTGCCAGCAACCACAGGGTTCAGCCCCAGCATTTT
v_call: TRBV5-4; clone_size: few; j_call: TRBJ1-2; d_call: -; cdr3_aa: CASSYSGRPNYGYTF; cdr3_nt: TGTGCCAGCAGCTACTCAGGGCGCCCTAACTATGGCTACACCTTC
v_call: TRBV15; clone_size: -; j_call: TRBJ1-2; d_call: -; cdr3_aa: CATSQSGNYGYTF; cdr3_nt: TGTGCCACCAGCCAGTCAGGGAACTATGGCTACACCTTC
v_call: TRBV5-1; clone_size: -; j_call: TRBJ1-3; d_call: TRBD1; cdr3_aa: CASSLGDSSGNTIYF; cdr3_nt: TGCGCCAGCAGCTTGGGGGACAGCTCTGGAAACACCATATATTTT
v_call: TRBV30; clone_size: once; j_call: TRBJ2-1; d_call: TRBD2; cdr3_aa: CACERGGTNEQFF; cdr3_nt: TGTGCCTGTGAGCGGGGGGGCACCAATGAGCAGTTCTTC
v_call: TRBV19; clone_size: -; j_call: TRBJ1-4; d_call: TRBD1; cdr3_aa: CASRTGQGIITNEKLFF; cdr3_nt: TGTGCCAGTAGAACGGGACAGGGAATAATCACTAATGAAAAACTGTTTTTT
v_call: TRBV4-3; clone_size: -; j_call: TRBJ2-3; d_call: TRBD2; cdr3_aa: CASSQDSGGGAVDTQYF; cdr3_nt: TGCGCCAGCAGCCAAGATTCGGGCGGGGGGGCCGTAGATACGCAGTATTTT
v_call: TRBV5-4; clone_size: -; j_call: TRBJ1-6; d_call: TRBD1; cdr3_aa: CASSRDSNSPLHF; cdr3_nt: TGTGCCAGCAGTCGGGACAGCAATTCACCCCTCCACTTT
v_call: TRBV5-4; clone_size: -; j_call: TRBJ2-5; d_call: -; cdr3_aa: CASSSRTAQETQYF; cdr3_nt: TGTGCCAGCAGCTCTAGGACAGCACAAGAGACCCAGTACTTC
v_call: TRBV29-1; clone_size: -; j_call: TRBJ1-2; d_call: -; cdr3_aa: CSARTVDGYTF; cdr3_nt: TGCAGCGCCCGGACAGTTGACGGCTACACCTTC